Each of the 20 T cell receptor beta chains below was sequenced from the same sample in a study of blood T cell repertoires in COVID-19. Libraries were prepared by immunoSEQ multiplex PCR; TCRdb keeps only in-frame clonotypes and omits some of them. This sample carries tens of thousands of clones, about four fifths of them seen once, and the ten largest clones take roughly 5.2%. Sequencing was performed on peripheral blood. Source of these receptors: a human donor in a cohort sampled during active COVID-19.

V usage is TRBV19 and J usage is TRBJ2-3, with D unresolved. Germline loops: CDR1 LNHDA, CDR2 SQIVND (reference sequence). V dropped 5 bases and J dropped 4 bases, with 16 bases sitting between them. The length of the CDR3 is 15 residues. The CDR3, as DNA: TGTGCCAGTAGTTATGTGGGTCTTCGGGCAGATACGCAGTATTTT. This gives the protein CASSYVGLRADTQYF.

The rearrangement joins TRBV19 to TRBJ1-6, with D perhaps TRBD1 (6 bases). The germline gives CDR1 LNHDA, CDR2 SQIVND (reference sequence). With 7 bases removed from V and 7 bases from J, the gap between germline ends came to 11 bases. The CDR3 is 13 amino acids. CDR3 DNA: TGTGCCAGTAACCAGGGGTTCAATTCACCCCTCCACTTT. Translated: CASNQGFNSPLHF.

The CDR3 nucleotides read TGTGCCAGCATCGGCCCTCCCCCAGGGTACGAGCAGTACTTC. It yields the protein CASIGPPPGYEQYF. J is TRBJ2-7 and V is TRBV2; perhaps TRBD1 as D (5 bases). CDR3 length: 14 amino acids. The V end was cut by 7 bases, the J end by 4 bases, with 17 bases between. CDR1 is SNHLY and CDR2 is FYNNEI in the germline V gene.

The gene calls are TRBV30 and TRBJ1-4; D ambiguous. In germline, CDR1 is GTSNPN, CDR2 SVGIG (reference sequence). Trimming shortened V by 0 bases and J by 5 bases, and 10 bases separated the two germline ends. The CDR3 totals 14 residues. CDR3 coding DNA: TGTGCCTGGAGTGTTATAGGGAGAAATGAAAAACTGTTTTTT. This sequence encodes CAWSVIGRNEKLFF.

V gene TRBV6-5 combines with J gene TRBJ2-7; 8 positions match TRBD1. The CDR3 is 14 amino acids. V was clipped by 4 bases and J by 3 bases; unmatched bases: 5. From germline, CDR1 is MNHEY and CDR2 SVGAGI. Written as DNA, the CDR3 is TGTGCCAGCAGTTCCCGGGACAGGTACTACGAGCAGTACTTC. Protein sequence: CASSSRDRYYEQYF.

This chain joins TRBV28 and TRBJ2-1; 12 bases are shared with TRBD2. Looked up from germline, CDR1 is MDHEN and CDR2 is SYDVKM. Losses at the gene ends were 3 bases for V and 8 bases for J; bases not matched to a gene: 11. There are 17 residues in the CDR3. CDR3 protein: CASSLGGTSGLDDEQFF. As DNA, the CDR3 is TGTGCCAGCAGTTTGGGAGGGACTAGCGGGCTTGATGATGAGCAGTTCTTC.

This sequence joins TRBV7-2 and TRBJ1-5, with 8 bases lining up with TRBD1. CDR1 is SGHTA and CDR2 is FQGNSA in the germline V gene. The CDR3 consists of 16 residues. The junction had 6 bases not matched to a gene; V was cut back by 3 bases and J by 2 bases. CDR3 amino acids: CASSFGQGGRNQPQHF. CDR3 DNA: TGTGCCAGCAGCTTCGGACAGGGCGGACGCAATCAGCCCCAGCATTTT.

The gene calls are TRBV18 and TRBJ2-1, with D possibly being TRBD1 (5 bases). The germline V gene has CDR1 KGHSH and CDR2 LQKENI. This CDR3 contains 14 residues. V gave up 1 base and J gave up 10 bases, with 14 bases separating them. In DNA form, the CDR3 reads TGTGCCAGCTCACCACGGGGCCTTCTACGGGAGCAGTTCTTC. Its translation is CASSPRGLLREQFF.

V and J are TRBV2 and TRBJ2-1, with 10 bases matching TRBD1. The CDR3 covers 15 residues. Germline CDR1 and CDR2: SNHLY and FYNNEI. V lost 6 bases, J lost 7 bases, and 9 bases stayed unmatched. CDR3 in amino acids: CASRTGGVSENEQFF. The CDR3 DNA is TGTGCCAGCAGGACAGGGGGCGTTTCAGAGAATGAGCAGTTCTTC.

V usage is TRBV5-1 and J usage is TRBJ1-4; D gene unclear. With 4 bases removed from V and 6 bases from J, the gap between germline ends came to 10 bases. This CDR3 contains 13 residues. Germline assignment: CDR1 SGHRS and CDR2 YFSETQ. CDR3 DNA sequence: TGCGCCAGCAGCGCCCCAGCGGATGAAAAACTGTTTTTT. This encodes CASSAPADEKLFF.

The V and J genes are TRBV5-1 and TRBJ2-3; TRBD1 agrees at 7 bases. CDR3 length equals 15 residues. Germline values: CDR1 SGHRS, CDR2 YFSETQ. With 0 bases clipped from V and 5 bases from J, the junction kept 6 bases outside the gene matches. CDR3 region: CASSLVGGAGDTQYF. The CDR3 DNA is TGCGCCAGCAGCTTGGTAGGGGGCGCGGGAGATACGCAGTATTTT.

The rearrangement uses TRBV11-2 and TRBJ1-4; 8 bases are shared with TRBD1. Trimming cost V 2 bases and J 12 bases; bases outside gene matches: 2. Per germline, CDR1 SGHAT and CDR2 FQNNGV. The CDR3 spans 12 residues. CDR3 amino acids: CASSLSQGELFF. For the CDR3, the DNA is TGTGCCAGCAGCTTATCACAGGGGGAACTGTTTTTT.

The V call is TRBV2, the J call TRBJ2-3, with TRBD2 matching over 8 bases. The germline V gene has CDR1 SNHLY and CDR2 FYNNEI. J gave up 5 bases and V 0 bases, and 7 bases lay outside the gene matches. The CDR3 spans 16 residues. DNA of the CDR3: TGTGCCAGCAGTGAAGCGCAACGGGGGGGTAGAGATACGCAGTATTTT. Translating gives CASSEAQRGGRDTQYF.

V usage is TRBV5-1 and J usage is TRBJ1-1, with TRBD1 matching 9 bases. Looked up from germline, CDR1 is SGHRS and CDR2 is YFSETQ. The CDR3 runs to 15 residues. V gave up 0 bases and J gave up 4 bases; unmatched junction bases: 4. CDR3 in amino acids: CASSLEGQGGTEAFF. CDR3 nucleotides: TGCGCCAGCAGCTTGGAGGGACAGGGAGGCACTGAAGCTTTCTTT. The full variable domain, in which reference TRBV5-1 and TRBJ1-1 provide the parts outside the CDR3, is KAGVTQTPRYLIKTRGQQVTLSCSPISGHRSVSWYQQTPGQGLQFLFEYFSETQRNKGNFPGRFSGRQFSNSRSEMNVSTLELGDSALYLCASSLEGQGGTEAFFGQGTRLTVV.

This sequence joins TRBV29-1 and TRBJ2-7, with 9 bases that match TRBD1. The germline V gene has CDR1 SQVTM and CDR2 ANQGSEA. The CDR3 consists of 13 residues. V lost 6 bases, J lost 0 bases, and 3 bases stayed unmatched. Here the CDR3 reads CSVGQGNSYEQYF. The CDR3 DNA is TGCAGCGTGGGACAGGGCAACTCCTACGAGCAGTACTTC.

The CDR3 region is CASSLDSHEQYF. Written as DNA, the CDR3 is TGTGCCAGCAGCTTGGACAGCCACGAGCAGTACTTC. The chain couples TRBV5-5 to TRBJ2-7; D unresolved. The CDR3 runs 12 residues. Trimming took 0 bases from V and 5 from J, leaving 6 bases between them. Germline CDR1 is SGHKS and CDR2 is YYEKEE (reference sequence).

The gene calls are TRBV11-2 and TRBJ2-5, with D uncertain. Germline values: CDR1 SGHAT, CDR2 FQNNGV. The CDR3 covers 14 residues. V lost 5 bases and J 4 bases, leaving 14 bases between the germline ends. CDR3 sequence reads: CASSGEWVSETQYF. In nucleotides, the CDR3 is TGTGCCAGCAGCGGAGAATGGGTTTCAGAGACCCAGTACTTC.

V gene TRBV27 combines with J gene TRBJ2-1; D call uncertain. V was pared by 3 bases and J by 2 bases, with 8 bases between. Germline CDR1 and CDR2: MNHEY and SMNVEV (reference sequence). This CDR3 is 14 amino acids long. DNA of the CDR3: TGTGCCAGCAGTTTCATTGGGCCCTACAATGAGCAGTTCTTC. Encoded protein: CASSFIGPYNEQFF.

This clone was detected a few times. The CDR3 DNA reads as TGTGCCAGCAGCTTATCACCGACAGATTATAGCAATCAGCCCCAGCATTTT. Translation gives CASSLSPTDYSNQPQHF. V gene TRBV5-7 combines with J gene TRBJ1-5; TRBD1 is a possible D gene (5 bases). TRBV5-7 is known as an ORF, though its function is uncertain. V lost 2 bases, J lost 0 bases, and 15 bases lay in between. The CDR3 consists of 17 residues.

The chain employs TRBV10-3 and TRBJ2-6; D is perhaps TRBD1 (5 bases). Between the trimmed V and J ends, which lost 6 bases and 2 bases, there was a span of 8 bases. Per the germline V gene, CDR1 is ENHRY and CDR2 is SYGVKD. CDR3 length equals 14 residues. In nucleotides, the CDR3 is TGTGCCATCAGGGGGCCCACTGGGGCCAACGTCCTGACTTTC. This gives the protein CAIRGPTGANVLTF.